This T cell receptor beta chain was recorded in a study of blood T cell dynamics during melanoma immunotherapy. Each cfDNA sample had a fixed 40 ng loaded. The method was immunoSEQ multiplex PCR; TCRdb's version includes in-frame clones alone and lacks a portion of them. The sample has fewer than 8,000 clones, about 90% seen once. Time point: pre-treatment baseline. This CDR3 is built from 15 residues. Germline CDR1 is GTSNPN and CDR2 is SVGIG (reference sequence). V lost 0 bases and J 6 bases, leaving 15 bases between the germline ends. The starting material was cell-free DNA from blood, obtained from a patient treated with checkpoint blockade. The source is a human donor with melanoma. This chain uses TRBV30 with TRBJ1-5; D is undetermined. In DNA, the CDR3 is TGTGCCTGGAGTGTAGCTAATGAGAGGGTTCAGCCCCAGCATTTT. Protein sequence: CAWSVANERVQPQHF.